This TCR beta chain was recovered during a study of T cell responses to AZD1222 COVID-19 vaccine. Study observations and caveats: Seropositive at baseline were only a handful of AZD1222 recipients.

This CDR3 has 12 residues. Deletions cut 6 bases from V and 3 bases from J, with 5 bases between. Per the germline V gene, CDR1 is MNHEY and CDR2 is SVGAGI. Profiling relied on immunoSEQ multiplex PCR, and the TCRdb table lists in-frame clones only, not all of them. The sample lists tens of thousands of clones; about 90% were seen once. This clone has more than one count but fewer than ten. Its antigen is unknown. This specimen was peripheral blood, taken on day 0 of AZD1222 vaccination. This chain joins TRBV6-5 and TRBJ2-2; D remains unclear. The receptor's source is an adult in good health. The CDR3 sequence: CASRADTGELFF. DNA for the CDR3: TGTGCCAGCAGGGCCGACACCGGGGAGCTGTTTTTT.